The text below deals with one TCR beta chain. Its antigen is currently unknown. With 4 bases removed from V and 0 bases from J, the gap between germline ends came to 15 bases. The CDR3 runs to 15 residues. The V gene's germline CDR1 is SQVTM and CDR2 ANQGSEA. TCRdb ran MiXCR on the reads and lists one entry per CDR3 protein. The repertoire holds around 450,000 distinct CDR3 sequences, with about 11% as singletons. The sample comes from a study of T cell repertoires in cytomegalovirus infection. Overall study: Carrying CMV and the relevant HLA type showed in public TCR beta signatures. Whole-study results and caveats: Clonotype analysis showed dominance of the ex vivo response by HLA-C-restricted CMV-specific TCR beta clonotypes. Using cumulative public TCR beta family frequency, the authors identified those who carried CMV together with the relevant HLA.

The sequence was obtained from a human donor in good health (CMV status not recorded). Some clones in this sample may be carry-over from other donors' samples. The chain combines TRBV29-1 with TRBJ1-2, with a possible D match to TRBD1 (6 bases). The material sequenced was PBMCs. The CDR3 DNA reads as TGCAGCGTTGCCCTCCCGGGGGCTACTAACTATGGCTACACCTTC. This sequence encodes CSVALPGATNYGYTF.